The 20 T cell receptor beta chains given below trace back to one sample, sequenced in a study of cytomegalovirus exposure and HLA in healthy donors (dated 2017 in TCRdb). Preparation of the library involved the immunoSEQ multiplex PCR assay. The multiplex PCR relied on a mix of 60 forward primers for TCR Vbeta segments and 13 reverse primers for TCR Jbeta segments. The clones in this table, taken by TCRdb from immuneACCESS, are in-frame only. Not every clone is retained; where verified, under half of the shortfall comes from an unresolved V gene, and the cause of the rest is unknown. The sample table holds roughly 150,000 clones, of which 65% to 80% were seen once. Of the sample, around 4.6% is held by the ten largest clones. Sequences were obtained from PBMCs. The source of these receptors is a man younger than 35 in good health and CMV-seropositive.

This chain uses TRBV25-1 with TRBJ2-1; 15 bases line up with TRBD2. The V gene's germline CDR1 is MGHDK and CDR2 SYGVNS. This CDR3 spans 18 amino acids. V shed 1 base and J 7 bases; nucleotides not matched to a gene: 8. This CDR3 is CASSESPWTSGGENEQFF. CDR3 DNA: TGTGCCAGCAGTGAATCACCATGGACTAGCGGGGGGGAGAATGAGCAGTTCTTC. The whole variable domain, filled in from reference TRBV25-1 and TRBJ2-1, reads EADIYQTPRYLVIGTGKKITLECSQTMGHDKMYWYQQDPGMELHLIHYSYGVNSTEKGDLSSESTVSRIRTEHFPLTLESARPSHTSQYLCASSESPWTSGGENEQFFGPGTRLTVL.

This clone was detected a few times. The chain combines TRBV21-1 with TRBJ2-1; the table's D call, TRBD2, has no DNA check behind it. TRBV21-1 is flagged as a pseudogene. The CDR3 has 17 residues. In DNA form, the CDR3 reads TGTGCCAGCAGCATATTACGATGCTCCGGGGCCTACAATGAGCAGTTCTTC. Translated, it gives CASSILRCSGAYNEQFF.

This clone showed up just once. The chain carries TRBV6-1 and TRBJ1-5; D remains unclear. The CDR3 is made up of 15 amino acids. With 0 bases removed from V and 5 bases from J, the gap between germline ends came to 11 bases. Germline V gene data show CDR1 as MNHNS and CDR2 as SASEGT. The chain's CDR3 is CASSEAGTLDQPQHF. In DNA, the CDR3 is TGTGCCAGCAGTGAAGCGGGCACCTTAGATCAGCCCCAGCATTTT.

This rearrangement joins TRBV6-5 to TRBJ1-1; D ambiguous. Trimming cost V 4 bases and J 0 bases, with 12 bases left between them. The CDR3 totals 15 residues. Germline CDR1 MNHEY, CDR2 SVGAGI. CDR3 coding DNA: TGTGCCAGCAGTTCCCGCGGGAATCTGAACACTGAAGCTTTCTTT. It encodes CASSSRGNLNTEAFF.

This clone appeared a few times. The chain joins TRBV6-5 to TRBJ1-1; a weak D match, TRBD1 (6 bases). The CDR3 contains 13 residues. The ends were cut back, 2 bases at V and 5 bases at J, with 9 bases in the middle. Per the germline V gene, CDR1 is MNHEY and CDR2 is SVGAGI. The CDR3 DNA reads as TGTGCCAGCAGTTACATAGGGGGTACTGAAGCTTTCTTT. It encodes CASSYIGGTEAFF.

This chain uses TRBV5-4 with TRBJ1-4; D call uncertain. Germline V lookup: CDR1 SGHNT, CDR2 YYREEE (reference sequence). The length of the CDR3 is 13 residues. Trimming removed 6 bases from V and 4 bases from J, with 10 bases in between. As DNA, the CDR3 is TGTGCCAGCAAAGGACTCAATAATGAAAAACTGTTTTTT. This codes for CASKGLNNEKLFF.

The gene calls are TRBV29-1 and TRBJ2-3; D might be TRBD1 (6 bases). Germline V gene data show CDR1 as SQVTM and CDR2 as ANQGSEA. This CDR3 has 13 residues. V lost 6 bases to trimming and J lost 0 bases, with 10 bases between them. For the CDR3, the DNA is TGCAGCGTCCCCGGGACAAGCACAGATACGCAGTATTTT. Protein product: CSVPGTSTDTQYF.

This rearrangement joins TRBV5-1 to TRBJ2-3; perhaps TRBD2 as D (5 bases). CDR1 is SGHRS, CDR2 YFSETQ, per germline. CDR3 length: 17 amino acids. The V end lost 4 bases, the J end lost 0 bases, and 18 bases lay between the germline ends. CDR3 sequence reads: CASSPKLASGSTDTQYF. The CDR3 region has the DNA TGCGCCAGCAGCCCGAAACTGGCGAGCGGTAGCACAGATACGCAGTATTTT.

This clone was picked up one time. CDR3 coding DNA: TGTGCCAGCAGCCAAGTGGCCAGCGGGCAAGAGACCCAGTACTTC. Protein product: CASSQVASGQETQYF. This chain connects TRBV4-2 to TRBJ2-5; TRBD2 is a possible D gene (6 bases). Germline assignment: CDR1 LGHNA and CDR2 YNFKEQ. Trimming took off 1 base at V and 2 bases at J, with 11 bases between the two ends. The CDR3 length is 15 residues.

The V and J genes are TRBV2 and TRBJ1-2; perhaps TRBD1 as D (5 bases). The germline gives CDR1 SNHLY, CDR2 FYNNEI. The CDR3 contains 13 residues. V gave up 2 bases and J gave up 2 bases, with 6 bases separating them. The chain's CDR3 is CASSESGNYGYTF. The CDR3 nucleotides are TGTGCCAGCAGTGAATCAGGGAACTATGGCTACACCTTC.

This clone was seen once. The chain joins TRBV30 to TRBJ1-2; TRBD1 might be the D (6 bases). With 8 bases removed from V and 8 bases from J, the gap between germline ends came to 24 bases. Germline CDR1 and CDR2: GTSNPN and SVGIG (reference sequence). The CDR3 contains 14 residues. The CDR3 DNA sequence: TGTGCCGGAACGAATCACCGGGACACCCTAGGCTACACCTTC. This sequence encodes CAGTNHRDTLGYTF.

This rearrangement joins TRBV10-2 to TRBJ2-1, with 7 bases matching TRBD1. In germline, CDR1 is WSHSY, CDR2 SAAADI. With V trimmed by 0 bases and J by 5 bases, 1 base remained unmatched. The CDR3 spans 14 residues. The CDR3 loop reads CASSESRGNNEQFF. The DNA for the CDR3 is TGCGCCAGCAGTGAGTCCAGGGGGAACAATGAGCAGTTCTTC.

The chain uses TRBV21-1 and TRBJ1-5; the table calls TRBD1, which could not be checked here. TRBV21-1 is an annotated pseudogene. This CDR3 is built from 17 residues. CDR3 residues: CASLGRLYPEQDQPQHF. CDR3 coding DNA: TGTGCCAGCCTCGGCAGGCTTTACCCGGAACAAGATCAGCCCCAGCATTTT.

The CDR3 sequence: CASSEALGTGFRNQPQHF. CDR3 coding DNA: TGTGCCAGCAGTGAAGCGCTAGGGACAGGGTTTCGCAATCAGCCCCAGCATTTT. The chain combines TRBV6-1 with TRBJ1-5; 9 bases align to TRBD1. The germline V gene has CDR1 MNHNS and CDR2 SASEGT. This CDR3 contains 18 residues. V trimming: 0 bases; J trimming: 2 bases; junction bases outside the gene matches: 8.

In its sample, this clone was seen once. V and J are TRBV6-1 and TRBJ1-2, with a possible D match to TRBD1 (6 bases). The length of the CDR3 is 17 residues. Germline V gene sequence: CDR1 MNHNS, CDR2 SASEGT. V dropped 2 bases and J dropped 0 bases, with 16 bases sitting between them. The CDR3 DNA sequence: TGTGCCAGCAGTGAAATTCGAGACAGGTTCTCTAACTATGGCTACACCTTC. Translating gives CASSEIRDRFSNYGYTF.

The rearrangement uses TRBV14 and TRBJ1-1; TRBD1 matches at 9 bases. V trimming: 3 bases; J trimming: 10 bases; junction bases outside the gene matches: 12. The CDR3 contains 15 residues. The germline V gene encodes CDR1 SGHDN and CDR2 FVKESK. CDR3 loop: CASSHLPGTGIRAFF. The CDR3, as DNA: TGTGCCAGCAGCCACCTACCCGGGACAGGGATTAGAGCTTTCTTT.

The DNA of the CDR3 is TGTGCCAGCACGGACTTCTACGAGCAGTACGTC. Encoded protein: CASTDFYEQYV. This chain links TRBV6-1 with TRBJ2-7; D is possibly TRBD2 (5 bases). CDR1 and CDR2 (germline): MNHNS, SASEGT. Deletions cut 7 bases from V and 3 bases from J, with 7 bases between. CDR3 size: 11 residues.

The V gene is TRBV5-4, the J gene TRBJ2-1; D possibly corresponds to TRBD2 (5 bases). Between the trimmed V and J ends, which lost 4 bases and 2 bases, there was a span of 13 bases. The germline V gene encodes CDR1 SGHNT and CDR2 YYREEE (reference sequence). CDR3 size: 15 residues. The CDR3 reads CASSRGAGPYNEQFF. CDR3 nucleotides: TGTGCCAGCAGCCGGGGTGCGGGCCCCTACAATGAGCAGTTCTTC.

V and J are TRBV28 and TRBJ1-3; D gene uncertain. CDR1 is MDHEN, CDR2 SYDVKM, per germline. With 5 bases removed from V and 1 base from J, the gap between germline ends came to 9 bases. This CDR3 comprises 14 residues. The CDR3 sequence: CASSVAGSGNTIYF. Here the CDR3 DNA reads TGTGCCAGCAGTGTCGCCGGGTCTGGAAACACCATATATTTT.

This chain joins TRBV7-8 and TRBJ2-7, with D possibly TRBD1 on 6 matching bases. Trimming took off 5 bases at V and 4 bases at J, with 12 bases between the two ends. Germline V gene sequence: CDR1 SGHVS, CDR2 FQNEAQ. The CDR3 sequence is 13 residues long. CDR3 bases: TGTGCCAGCAGCCCGGACAGTCAATACGAGCAGTACGTC. Its protein is CASSPDSQYEQYV.